This TCR beta chain was sequenced for a study of T cells in narcolepsy. The CDR3 covers 14 residues. Germline assignment: CDR1 KGHSH and CDR2 LQKENI. V lost 6 bases, J lost 6 bases, and 9 bases stayed unmatched. Profiling relied on immunoSEQ multiplex PCR, and the TCRdb table lists in-frame clones only, not all of them. The table lists 35,000 to 40,000 clones, under 85% of them singletons. Sequenced input: CD45RA- memory CD4+ T cells from PBMCs. This rearrangement joins TRBV18 to TRBJ2-7, with TRBD1 identical over 9 bases. The sequence was obtained from a human donor with narcolepsy. CDR3 in amino acids: CASSLDRGSSEQYF. CDR3 DNA sequence: TGTGCCAGCTCCCTGGACAGGGGATCTTCCGAGCAGTACTTC.